What follows is one T cell receptor (beta chain) and its context. The data stem from a study of tumor and adjacent non-tumor tissue in lung cancer. Overall study: The patients, 10 to 11 men and a few women, were roughly 30 to 76 with stage I to III disease. Around 4 million productive TCRbeta reads were obtained per sample on average.

The library came from three nested PCR rounds adapted from ARM-PCR protocols. TCRdb recomputed calls from the multiplex PCR reads with MiXCR, one row per CDR3 protein. The table lists roughly 150,000 distinct CDR3 sequences, about 71% of them singletons, with around a sixth in the top ten. Germline CDR1 reads LGHNA; CDR2 reads YNFKEQ. The CDR3 consists of 17 residues. V was cut by 1 base and J by 0 bases, with 13 bases left in between. No cell sorting was done before RNA was extracted from the tissue. The clonotype comes from a man aged 60 to 69 with small cell lung cancer. The sample was lung tumor tissue. This chain links TRBV4-2 with TRBJ1-3, with D unresolved. The CDR3 loop is CASSQGLYQASGNTIYF. DNA for the CDR3: TGTGCCAGCAGCCAAGGACTTTACCAGGCCTCTGGAAACACCATATATTTT.